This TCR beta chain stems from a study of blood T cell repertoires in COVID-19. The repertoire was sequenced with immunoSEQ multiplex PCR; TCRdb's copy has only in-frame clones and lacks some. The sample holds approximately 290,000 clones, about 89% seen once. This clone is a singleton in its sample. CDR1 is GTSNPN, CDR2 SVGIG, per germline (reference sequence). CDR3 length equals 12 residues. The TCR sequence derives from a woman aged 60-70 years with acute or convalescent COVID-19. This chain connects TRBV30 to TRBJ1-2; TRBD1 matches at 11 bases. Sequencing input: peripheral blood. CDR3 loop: CAFGQGAGGYTF. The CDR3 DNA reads TGTGCTTTCGGACAGGGGGCGGGTGGCTACACCTTC.